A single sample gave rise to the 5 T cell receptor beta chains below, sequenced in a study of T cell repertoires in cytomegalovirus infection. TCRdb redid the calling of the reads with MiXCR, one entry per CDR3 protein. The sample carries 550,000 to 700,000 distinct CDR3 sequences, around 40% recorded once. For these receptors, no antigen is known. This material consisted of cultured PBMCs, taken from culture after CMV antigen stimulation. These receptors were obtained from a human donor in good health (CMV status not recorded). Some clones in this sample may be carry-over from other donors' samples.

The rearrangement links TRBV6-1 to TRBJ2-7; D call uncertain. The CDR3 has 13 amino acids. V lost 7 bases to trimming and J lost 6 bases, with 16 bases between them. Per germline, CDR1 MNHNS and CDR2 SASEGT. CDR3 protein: CASTGGPPAEQYF. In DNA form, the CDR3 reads TGTGCCAGCACCGGCGGCCCTCCGGCCGAGCAGTACTTC.

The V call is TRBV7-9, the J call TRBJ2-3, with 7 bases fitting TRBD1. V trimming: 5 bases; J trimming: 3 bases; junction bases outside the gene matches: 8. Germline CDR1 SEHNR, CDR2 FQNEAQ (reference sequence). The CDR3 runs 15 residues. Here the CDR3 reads CASSPTGVYTDTQYF. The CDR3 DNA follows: TGTGCCAGCAGCCCCACAGGGGTTTATACAGATACGCAGTATTTT.

The CDR3 protein is CASSLSSGGFYEQYF. The CDR3 DNA sequence: TGTGCCAGCAGCTTATCTAGCGGGGGTTTTTACGAGCAGTACTTC. The chain recombines TRBV7-2 with TRBJ2-7, with 10 bases fitting TRBD2. The V and J ends lost 2 bases and 4 bases, in that order; junction bases with no gene match: 5. Germline CDR1 reads SGHTA; CDR2 reads FQGNSA. This CDR3 has 15 amino acids.

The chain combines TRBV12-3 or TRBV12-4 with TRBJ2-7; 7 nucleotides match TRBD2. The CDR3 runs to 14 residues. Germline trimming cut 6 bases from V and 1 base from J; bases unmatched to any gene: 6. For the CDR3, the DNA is TGTGCCAGCAGGAGCTCGGGGGGATCCTACGAGCAGTACTTC. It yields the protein CASRSSGGSYEQYF.

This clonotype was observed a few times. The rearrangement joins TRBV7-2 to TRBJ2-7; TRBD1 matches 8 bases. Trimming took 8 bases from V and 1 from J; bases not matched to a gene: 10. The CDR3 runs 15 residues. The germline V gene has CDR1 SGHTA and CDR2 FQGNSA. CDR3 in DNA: TGTGCCAGCGTAGCCTTCGGGACAGGTTCCTACGAGCAGTACTTC. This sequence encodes CASVAFGTGSYEQYF.